This T cell receptor (beta chain) was identified during a study of PD-1 blockade in mismatch repair-deficient tumors. The table came from immunoSEQ multiplex PCR; TCRdb's copy has only in-frame clones and leaves some out. This sample carries approximately 9,400 clones, 85% to 90% of them seen once, and the ten largest clones take 0.9% to 1%. The CDR3 sequence is 15 residues long. The ends lost 5 bases at V and 5 bases at J; junction bases unmatched: 12. The V gene's germline CDR1 is SGHNT and CDR2 YYREEE (reference sequence). Every patient had mismatch repair deficiency by PCR or immunohistochemistry. TCR sequencing covered a few patients who responded to pembrolizumab.

This chain uses TRBV5-4 with TRBJ2-7, with 8 bases identical to TRBD2. The receptor comes from an adult with mismatch repair-deficient cancer. This sample comprised PBMCs, obtained around 46 weeks after starting pembrolizumab. The CDR3 DNA follows: TGTGCCAGCAGGGTGGCCGGGACGGGAGGGGACGAGCAGTACTTC. This sequence encodes CASRVAGTGGDEQYF.